The present TCR beta chain was sequenced within a study of cytomegalovirus exposure and HLA in healthy donors. Study at large: For the approximately 360 genotyped donors, approximately 82% fell within the Caucasian-associated ancestry cluster. General study findings and limits: In a later analysis, TCR beta V- and J-gene trimming was associated with a missense DCLRE1C variant. Within a later analysis, the majority of CMV-associated TCR beta chains appeared HLA-restricted.

Regarding this clone: Antigen: not known.

Vbeta (60) and Jbeta (13) primers were used in the PCR. TCRdb's copy holds only in-frame clones and misses some; the assay was immunoSEQ multiplex PCR. The repertoire has roughly 140,000 clones, approximately 80% of them found once; the top ten carry about 4.1%. At sampling all donors were nominally healthy, likely with unrecorded immune exposures. Germline V lookup: CDR1 SGHTA, CDR2 FQGNSA. The V gene lost 5 bases and the J gene lost 1 base, with 11 bases spanning the gap. This CDR3 region has 14 residues. Sequenced: PBMCs. The chain recombines TRBV7-2 with TRBJ1-1; D gene ambiguous. The receptor was derived from a woman aged 40 to 50 in good health and CMV-seropositive. CDR3 nucleotides: TGTGCCAGCAGCCTTCAACCAGGGAACACTGAAGCTTTCTTT. Protein: CASSLQPGNTEAFF. The full variable domain, in which reference TRBV7-2 and TRBJ1-1 provide the parts outside the CDR3, is GAGVSQSPSNKVTEKGKDVELRCDPISGHTALYWYRQSLGQGLEFLIYFQGNSAPDKSGLPSDRFSAERTGGSVSTLTIQRTQQEDSAVYLCASSLQPGNTEAFFGQGTRLTVV.